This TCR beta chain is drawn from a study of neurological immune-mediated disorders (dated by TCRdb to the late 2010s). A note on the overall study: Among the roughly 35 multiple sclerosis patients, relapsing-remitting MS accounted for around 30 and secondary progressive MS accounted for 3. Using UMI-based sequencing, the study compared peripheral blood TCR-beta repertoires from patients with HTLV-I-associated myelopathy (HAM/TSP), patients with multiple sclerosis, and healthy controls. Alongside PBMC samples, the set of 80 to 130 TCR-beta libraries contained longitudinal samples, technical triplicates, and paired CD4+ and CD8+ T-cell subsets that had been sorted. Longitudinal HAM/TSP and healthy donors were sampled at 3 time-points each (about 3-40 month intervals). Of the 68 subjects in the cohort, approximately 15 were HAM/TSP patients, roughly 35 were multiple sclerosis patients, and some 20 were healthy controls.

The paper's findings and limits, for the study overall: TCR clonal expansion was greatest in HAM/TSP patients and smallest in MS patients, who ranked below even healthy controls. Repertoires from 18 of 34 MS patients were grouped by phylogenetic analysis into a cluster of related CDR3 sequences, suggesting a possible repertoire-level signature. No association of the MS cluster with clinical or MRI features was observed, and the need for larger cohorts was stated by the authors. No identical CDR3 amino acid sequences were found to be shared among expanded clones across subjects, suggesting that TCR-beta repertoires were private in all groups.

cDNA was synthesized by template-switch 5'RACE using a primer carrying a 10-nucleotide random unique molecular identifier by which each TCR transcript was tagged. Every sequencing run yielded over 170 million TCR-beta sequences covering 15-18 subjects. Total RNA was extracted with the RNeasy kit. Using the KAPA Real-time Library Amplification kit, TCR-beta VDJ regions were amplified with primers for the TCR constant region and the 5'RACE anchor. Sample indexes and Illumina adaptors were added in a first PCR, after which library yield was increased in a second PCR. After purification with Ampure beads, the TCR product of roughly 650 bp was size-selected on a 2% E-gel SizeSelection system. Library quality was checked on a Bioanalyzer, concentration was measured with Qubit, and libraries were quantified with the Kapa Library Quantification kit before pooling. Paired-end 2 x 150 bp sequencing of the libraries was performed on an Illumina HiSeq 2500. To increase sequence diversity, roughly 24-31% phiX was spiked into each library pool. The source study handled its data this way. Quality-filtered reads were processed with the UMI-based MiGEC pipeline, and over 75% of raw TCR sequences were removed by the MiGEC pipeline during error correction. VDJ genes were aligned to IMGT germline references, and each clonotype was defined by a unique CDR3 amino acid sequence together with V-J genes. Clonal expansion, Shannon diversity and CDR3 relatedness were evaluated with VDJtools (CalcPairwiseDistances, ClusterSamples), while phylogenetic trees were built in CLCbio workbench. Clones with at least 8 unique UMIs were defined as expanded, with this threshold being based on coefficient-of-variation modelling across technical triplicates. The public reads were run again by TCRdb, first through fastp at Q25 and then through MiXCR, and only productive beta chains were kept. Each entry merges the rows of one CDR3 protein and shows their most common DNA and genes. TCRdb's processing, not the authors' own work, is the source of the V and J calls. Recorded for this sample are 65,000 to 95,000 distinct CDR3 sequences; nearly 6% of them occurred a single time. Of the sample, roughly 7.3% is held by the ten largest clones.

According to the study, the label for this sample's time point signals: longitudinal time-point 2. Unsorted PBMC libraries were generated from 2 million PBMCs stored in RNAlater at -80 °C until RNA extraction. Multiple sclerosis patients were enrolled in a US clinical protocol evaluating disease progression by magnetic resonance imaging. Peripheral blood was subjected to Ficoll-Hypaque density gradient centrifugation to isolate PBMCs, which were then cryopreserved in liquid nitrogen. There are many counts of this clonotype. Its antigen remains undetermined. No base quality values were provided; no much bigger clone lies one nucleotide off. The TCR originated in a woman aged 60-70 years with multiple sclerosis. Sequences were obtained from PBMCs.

The CDR3 here reads CASSPTLGQGAFF. The nucleotide sequence is TGCGCCAGCAGCCCTACCCTGGGCCAGGGAGCTTTCTTT. Recombination connected TRBV5-1 to TRBJ1-1; tentative D gene TRBD1, with 5 bases matching. V loses 4 bases of germline sequence and J loses 10 bases, and the interval between the two ends is 17 bases. Including the terminal cysteine and phenylalanine, the CDR3 comprises 13 residues. Kept here is only the CDR3 DNA, which spans 39 bases and is read in frame from base 1. CDR1 SGHRS and CDR2 YFSETQ were looked up in the germline V gene. The full variable domain, with segments outside the CDR3 supplied by the reference TRBV5-1 and TRBJ1-1 proteins, appears as KAGVTQTPRYLIKTRGQQVTLSCSPISGHRSVSWYQQTPGQGLQFLFEYFSETQRNKGNFPGRFSGRQFSNSRSEMNVSTLELGDSALYLCASSPTLGQGAFFGQGTRLTVV.